The source of this T cell receptor (beta chain) is a study of T-cell reconstitution after alpha-beta-depleted transplantation in children. Whole-study findings and limits: From newly produced T cells came most of the T-cell counts and diversity one year after transplant. It was reported that alpha-beta T cells came from several hundred expanded graft clones (about two months after transplant). Elevated TCRbeta diversity at day 60 was traced, in some patients, to surviving recipient T cells and thymic progenitors.

Preparation of the TCRbeta library used unique molecular identifiers. TCRdb re-called the PCR reads through MiXCR, storing one row per CDR3 protein. The sample lists about 600,000 distinct CDR3 sequences, 10% to 15% occurring once. Ten or more counts support this clonotype. Its antigen is not known. The material was PBMCs, mostly from graft donor cells, obtained 360 days after TCRalphabeta/CD19-depleted stem cell transplant. The TCR was taken from a male patient younger than 18 who had a stem cell transplant for acute myeloid leukemia, so the T cells may come from the graft donor.

Here the CDR3 reads CASTFRGTEAFF. The CDR3 DNA reads TGTGCCAGTACCTTCCGAGGAACTGAAGCTTTCTTT. This rearrangement joins TRBV19 to TRBJ1-1; D not certain. Germline loops: CDR1 LNHDA, CDR2 SQIVND (reference sequence). CDR3 size: 12 residues. Between the trimmed V and J ends, which lost 7 bases and 5 bases, there was a span of 11 bases.